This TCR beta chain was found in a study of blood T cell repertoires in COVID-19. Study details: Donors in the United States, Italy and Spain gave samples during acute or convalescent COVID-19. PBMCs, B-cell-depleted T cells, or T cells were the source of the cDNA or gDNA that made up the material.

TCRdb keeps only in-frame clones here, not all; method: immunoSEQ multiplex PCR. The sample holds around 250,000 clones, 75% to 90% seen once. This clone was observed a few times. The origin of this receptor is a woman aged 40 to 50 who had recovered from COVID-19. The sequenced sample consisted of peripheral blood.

CDR3 residues: CASSFTTSSYNEQFF. The DNA of the CDR3 is TGTGCCAGCAGCTTTACGACAAGCTCCTACAATGAGCAGTTCTTC. The V call is TRBV7-6, the J call TRBJ2-1; D is uncertain. The CDR3 totals 15 residues. V shed 3 bases and J shed 0 bases, with 9 bases lying between them. CDR1 is SGHVS, CDR2 FNYEAQ, per germline.